A single sample gave rise to the 16 T cell receptor beta chains below, sequenced in a study of radiotherapy plus CTLA-4 blockade in lung cancer. This table comes from immunoSEQ multiplex PCR, and its TCRdb copy is limited to in-frame clones, with some not included. Among roughly 93,000 clones listed, more than 75% were seen once. Sequences were derived from peripheral blood, sampled from a patient treated with radiotherapy plus ipilimumab. The receptor source for this set is a human donor with non-small cell lung cancer who had a partial response to radiotherapy plus ipilimumab.

The J gene is TRBJ2-5, the V gene TRBV5-1; 8 nucleotides line up with TRBD2. Germline V gene lookup returns CDR1 SGHRS and CDR2 YFSETQ. Trimming cost V 4 bases and J 1 base; bases outside gene matches: 9. This CDR3 has 16 residues. CDR3 protein: CASSLSTSDGQETQYF. CDR3 coding DNA: TGCGCCAGCAGCCTATCGACTAGCGACGGCCAAGAGACCCAGTACTTC.

The chain joins TRBV7-2 to TRBJ2-5, with 8 positions matching TRBD1. The CDR3 sequence is 15 residues long. After removal of 6 bases from V and 5 bases from J, the junction contained 11 bases not matched to a gene. Germline V gives CDR1 SGHTA, CDR2 FQGNSA. The CDR3 reads CASSSSQGAGETQYF. DNA of the CDR3: TGTGCCAGCAGTTCATCGCAGGGGGCCGGTGAGACCCAGTACTTC.

In this sample, this clone turned up a few times. The chain employs TRBV2 and TRBJ2-5; 10 nucleotides match TRBD2. With V trimmed by 6 bases and J by 2 bases, 3 bases remained unmatched. Germline V gene lookup returns CDR1 SNHLY and CDR2 FYNNEI. The CDR3 consists of 14 residues. The CDR3 region is CASRSGGGQETQYF. CDR3 sequence (DNA): TGTGCCAGCAGGAGCGGGGGGGGACAAGAGACCCAGTACTTC.

This chain joins TRBV18 and TRBJ2-1; 11 nucleotides agree with TRBD2. The germline V gene encodes CDR1 KGHSH and CDR2 LQKENI. After removal of 3 bases from V and 3 bases from J, the junction contained 7 bases not matched to a gene. The CDR3 totals 17 residues. Written as DNA, the CDR3 is TGTGCCAGCTCACCTAGCCCGGGACTAGCGGTCTACAATGAGCAGTTCTTC. It codes for CASSPSPGLAVYNEQFF.

There are a few counts of this clone. The chain employs TRBV5-1 and TRBJ2-3, with TRBD1 as a possible D gene (5 bases). The CDR3 is made up of 16 amino acids. Germline values: CDR1 SGHRS, CDR2 YFSETQ. V was trimmed by 4 bases and J by 1 base, leaving 16 bases between them. In DNA, the CDR3 is TGCGCCAGCAGCCTTGGGGCAGGGATCGGCACAGATACGCAGTATTTT. It translates to CASSLGAGIGTDTQYF.

The rearrangement joins TRBV10-1 to TRBJ2-1; 10 bases fit TRBD2. Per germline, CDR1 WNHNN and CDR2 SYGVQD (reference sequence). The junction had 7 bases not matched to a gene; V was cut back by 3 bases and J by 8 bases. The CDR3 covers 15 residues. The CDR3 DNA sequence: TGCGCCAGCAGTGACACTAGCGGGGAGAGGGATGAGCAGTTCTTC. Protein: CASSDTSGERDEQFF.

The CDR3 region is CASSSPRGETQYF. In nucleotides, the CDR3 is TGTGCCAGCAGCTCCCCTAGAGGCGAGACCCAGTACTTC. The chain joins TRBV5-6 to TRBJ2-5, with D uncertain. Trimming removed 3 bases at V and 5 bases at J, with 11 bases between. The CDR3 extends over 13 amino acids. Germline CDR1 and CDR2: SGHDT and YYEEEE.

The chain is built from TRBV29-1 and TRBJ1-2, with TRBD1 identical over 12 bases. The CDR3 consists of 15 residues. Looked up from germline, CDR1 is SQVTM and CDR2 is ANQGSEA. V was clipped by 4 bases and J by 4 bases; unmatched bases: 7. The CDR3 loop is CSVGGTGGSGYGYTF. The CDR3 nucleotides read TGCAGCGTTGGCGGGACAGGGGGCTCTGGCTATGGCTACACCTTC. The entire variable domain, with the rest obtained from reference TRBV29-1 and TRBJ1-2, is as follows: SAVISQKPSRDICQRGTSLTIQCQVDSQVTMMFWYRQQPGQSLTLIATANQGSEATYESGFVIDKFPISRPNLTFSTLTVSNMSPEDSSIYLCSVGGTGGSGYGYTFGSGTRLTVV.

The chain has TRBV28 and TRBJ1-2, with D uncertain. Per germline, CDR1 MDHEN and CDR2 SYDVKM. The V and J ends lost 7 bases and 8 bases respectively, with 11 bases between them. The CDR3 is made up of 11 amino acids. The CDR3 protein is CASMRTMGYTF. CDR3 nucleotide sequence: TGTGCCAGCATGAGGACTATGGGCTACACCTTC.

The chain is built from TRBV10-3 and TRBJ2-1, with D tentatively TRBD1 (7 bases). The CDR3 spans 15 residues. CDR1 ENHRY and CDR2 SYGVKD come from the germline V gene. V was cut by 3 bases and J by 7 bases, with 16 bases left in between. This CDR3 reads CAISESDRAGNEQFF. CDR3 nucleotides: TGTGCCATCAGTGAATCTGACAGGGCGGGAAATGAGCAGTTCTTC.

A single count supports this clone. The chain links TRBV28 to TRBJ1-2; D not certain. Trimming took 6 bases from V and 8 from J, leaving 10 bases between them. Germline CDR1 MDHEN, CDR2 SYDVKM. The CDR3 covers 11 residues. The CDR3 loop is CASSPTRGYTF. CDR3 nucleotide sequence: TGTGCCAGCAGCCCGACTCGAGGCTACACCTTC.

This sequence joins TRBV12-1 and TRBJ2-7; the D call in the table, TRBD2, was not verified against the DNA. TRBV12-1 is termed a pseudogene. The CDR3 length is 16 residues. CDR3 coding DNA: TGTGCCAGCAGCCTAGGGGCGTCTAGCGGGAGTGGCGAGCAGTACTTC. Its protein is CASSLGASSGSGEQYF.

V gene TRBV29-1 combines with J gene TRBJ2-5; 8 bases line up with TRBD1. With V trimmed by 7 bases and J by 5 bases, 6 bases remained unmatched. CDR3 length: 12 amino acids. Germline CDR1 is SQVTM and CDR2 is ANQGSEA. The CDR3 DNA reads as TGCAGCGCCTTGACAGGGGAGGAGACCCAGTACTTC. Amino acid sequence: CSALTGEETQYF.

The chain is built from TRBV15 and TRBJ2-1; no firm D call. Per germline, CDR1 LNHNV and CDR2 YYDKDF (reference sequence). Trimming stripped 0 bases from V and 8 bases from J, with 5 bases between. The CDR3 is 12 amino acids. The CDR3 spells CATSRDRDEQFF. The CDR3 DNA follows: TGTGCCACCAGCAGAGATCGGGATGAGCAGTTCTTC.

The chain employs TRBV14 and TRBJ2-5; 7 bases match TRBD2. The CDR3 sequence is 13 residues long. J gave up 5 bases and V 1 base, and 1 base lay outside the gene matches. In germline, CDR1 is SGHDN, CDR2 FVKESK. The CDR3 sequence is CASSQAGGETQYF. CDR3 nucleotides: TGTGCCAGCAGCCAAGCGGGAGGTGAGACCCAGTACTTC.

This clone was recorded once. J is TRBJ1-3 and V is TRBV10-3; D is ambiguous. Trimming left V 10 bases short and J 3 bases short, with 16 bases between. Germline CDR1 ENHRY, CDR2 SYGVKD. CDR3 length equals 14 residues. In DNA, the CDR3 is TGTGCCACCCACGGGGAACAGCTTGGAAACACCATATATTTT. This encodes CATHGEQLGNTIYF.